A selection of T cell receptor beta chains follows, all from one sample in a study of human T cells and chemical hapten exposure. Using its own MiXCR run on the RACE reads, TCRdb lists one record per CDR3 protein. Of about 340,000 distinct CDR3 sequences in the sample, about 7% were seen once. The source was whole blood, collected in connection with sensitization to the hapten diphenylcyclopropenone (DPC). The receptors derive from a woman aged 18-35 years with alopecia areata. Some clones in this sample may be carry-over from other donors' samples. The CDR3 runs from the conserved cysteine through the conserved F or W. Fields, in order: clone size, V gene, D gene, J gene, CDR3 protein, CDR3 DNA. D genes are given only for firm matches. Only part of the rows carry a size: once, few, many, or a class if the clone is expanded.

many	TRBV6-1	NA	TRBJ1-1	CASSDRPEAFF	TGTGCCAGCAGTGACAGGCCCGAAGCTTTCTTT
NA	TRBV5-1	NA	TRBJ2-3	CASSRGRMSTDTQYF	TGCGCCAGCAGCCGCGGACGGATGAGCACAGATACGCAGTATTTT
NA	TRBV18	NA	TRBJ2-5	CASSPRPQETQYF	TGTGCCAGCTCACCACGGCCCCAAGAGACCCAGTACTTC
NA	TRBV4-1	NA	TRBJ1-1	CASSQGGVVQGTTEAFF	TGCGCCAGCAGCCAAGGAGGGGTTGTACAGGGAACCACTGAAGCTTTCTTT
few	TRBV6-2/TRBV6-3	TRBD1	TRBJ2-1	CASRRGTGRSEQFF	TGTGCCAGCAGGCGAGGGACAGGGAGGAGTGAGCAGTTCTTC
NA	TRBV5-4	NA	TRBJ2-3	CASSFFGGDTQYF	TGTGCCAGCAGCTTTTTTGGGGGGGATACGCAGTATTTT
NA	TRBV5-1	NA	TRBJ2-5	CASSLYTSRETQYF	TGCGCCAGCAGCTTGTATACTAGTAGAGAGACCCAGTACTTC
few	TRBV9	TRBD1	TRBJ1-6	CASGEGTAYNSPLHF	TGTGCCAGCGGAGAAGGGACAGCCTATAATTCACCCCTCCACTTT
many	TRBV12-3/TRBV12-4	NA	TRBJ2-7	CASSLLGGEQYF	TGTGCCAGCAGTTTACTCGGAGGAGAGCAGTACTTC
many	TRBV27	NA	TRBJ2-7	CASSRRDTSYEQYF	TGTGCCAGCAGCCGCCGGGACACCTCCTACGAGCAGTACTTC
few	TRBV4-1	NA	TRBJ1-4	CASNPQQGMGEKLFF	TGCGCCAGCAACCCCCAACAGGGTATGGGTGAAAAACTGTTTTTT
few	TRBV9	TRBD1	TRBJ1-6	CASSVDPRGNNSPLHF	TGTGCCAGCAGCGTAGACCCCAGGGGGAATAATTCACCCCTCCACTTT
few	TRBV7-9	TRBD1	TRBJ1-1	CASSPLGQGAVWAFF	TGTGCCAGCAGCCCCCTAGGACAGGGGGCGGTTTGGGCTTTCTTT
NA	TRBV12-3/TRBV12-4	TRBD1	TRBJ1-4	CASSLAQGENEKLFF	TGTGCCAGCAGTTTAGCACAGGGGGAGAATGAAAAACTGTTTTTT
many	TRBV10-3	NA	TRBJ2-3	CATLGPDTQYF	TGTGCCACCTTAGGTCCAGATACGCAGTATTTT
many	TRBV11-3	NA	TRBJ1-1	CASSFGGRGTEAFF	TGTGCCAGCAGCTTTGGGGGGCGCGGGACTGAAGCTTTCTTT
few	TRBV6-6	NA	TRBJ2-7	CASSYSGTRGDREQYF	TGTGCCAGCAGTTACTCGGGAACCAGGGGCGATCGCGAGCAGTACTTC
NA	TRBV6-1	NA	TRBJ1-4	CASSEVAQVEKLFF	TGTGCCAGCAGTGAAGTGGCCCAAGTGGAAAAACTGTTTTTT
NA	TRBV7-9	TRBD1	TRBJ1-4	CASSPPSRGRSNEKLFF	TGTGCCAGCAGCCCCCCGAGCAGGGGGCGCAGTAATGAAAAACTGTTTTTT
few	TRBV4-2	NA	TRBJ2-2	CASSQDPKLRGDLNTGELFF	TGTGCCAGCAGCCAAGATCCGAAACTGCGGGGCGATCTGAACACCGGGGAGCTGTTTTTT
many	TRBV20-1	TRBD2	TRBJ2-7	CSATSGFTYEQYF	TGCAGTGCTACTAGCGGGTTCACCTACGAGCAGTACTTC
few	TRBV19	NA	TRBJ1-2	CASHRDIANGYTF	TGTGCCAGCCACCGGGACATCGCCAATGGCTACACCTTC
few	TRBV4-3	NA	TRBJ1-6	CASSQDRGGLENSPLHF	TGCGCCAGCAGCCAAGACCGAGGGGGGTTGGAGAATTCACCCCTCCACTTT
NA	TRBV6-2/TRBV6-3	TRBD1	TRBJ2-3	CATRLQGTVPDTQYF	TGTGCCACCAGATTACAGGGGACAGTACCAGATACGCAGTATTTT
many	TRBV4-3	NA	TRBJ1-1	CASSQDGGPGTEAFF	TGCGCCAGCAGCCAAGATGGAGGCCCCGGTACTGAAGCTTTCTTT
few	TRBV10-3	NA	TRBJ1-5	CAISESGLFQHF	TGTGCCATCAGTGAGTCGGGATTATTCCAGCATTTT
few	TRBV6-2/TRBV6-3	TRBD1	TRBJ1-2	CASTGQGDYGYTF	TGTGCCAGCACCGGACAGGGGGACTATGGCTACACCTTC
NA	TRBV12-3/TRBV12-4	NA	TRBJ1-2	CASSLAIYKGAGYGYTF	TGTGCCAGCAGTTTAGCAATTTATAAAGGGGCGGGCTATGGCTACACCTTC
many	TRBV5-6	NA	TRBJ1-1	CASSLSGRQTEAFF	TGTGCCAGCAGCTTGTCGGGCCGTCAAACTGAAGCTTTCTTT
NA	TRBV6-1	NA	TRBJ1-1	CASSLEGEYTEAFF	TGTGCCAGCAGTCTCGAGGGCGAGTACACTGAAGCTTTCTTT
NA	TRBV27	NA	TRBJ2-7	CASSPTVTYEQYF	TGTGCCAGCAGCCCAACAGTGACCTACGAGCAGTACTTC
NA	TRBV12-3/TRBV12-4	TRBD1	TRBJ1-1	CASRGGTGASTEAFF	TGTGCCAGCAGGGGCGGGACAGGGGCTAGCACTGAAGCTTTCTTT
many	TRBV10-3	NA	TRBJ2-1	CAISGSQGNNEQFF	TGTGCCATCAGTGGGTCACAGGGAAACAATGAGCAGTTCTTC
NA	TRBV6-2/TRBV6-3	TRBD1	TRBJ2-1	CASTTKGWDRAYNEQFF	TGTGCCAGCACCACCAAAGGATGGGACAGGGCCTACAATGAGCAGTTCTTC
many	TRBV5-5	NA	TRBJ1-6	CASSLVEVAPLHF	TGTGCCAGCAGCTTGGTGGAGGTTGCACCCCTCCACTTT
NA	TRBV6-5	NA	TRBJ2-3	CASSRGPPPVDTQYF	TGTGCCAGCAGTCGGGGACCTCCCCCGGTAGATACGCAGTATTTT
NA	TRBV7-9	NA	TRBJ1-1	CASSLVPPGTEAFF	TGTGCCAGCAGCTTGGTTCCGCCGGGCACTGAAGCTTTCTTT
few	TRBV2	NA	TRBJ1-2	CASSPLEDGGYTF	TGTGCCAGCAGCCCTCTCGAGGACGGTGGCTACACCTTC
NA	TRBV9	NA	TRBJ2-5	CASSVEGFPETQYF	TGTGCCAGCAGCGTAGAAGGCTTCCCAGAGACCCAGTACTTC
many	TRBV21-1	NA	TRBJ1-1	CASSSGAADTEAFF	TGTGCCAGCAGCTCTGGGGCCGCGGACACTGAAGCTTTCTTT
few	TRBV10-3	NA	TRBJ1-4	CAISESRSSEKLFF	TGTGCCATCAGTGAGTCACGGAGTAGTGAAAAACTGTTTTTT
many	TRBV27	NA	TRBJ2-1	CASSLLAAYNEQFF	TGTGCCAGCAGTTTACTAGCAGCCTACAATGAGCAGTTCTTC
NA	TRBV6-2/TRBV6-3	NA	TRBJ2-2	CASSYWDSPNTGELFF	TGTGCCAGCAGTTACTGGGACTCCCCGAACACCGGGGAGCTGTTTTTT
many	TRBV11-2	TRBD2	TRBJ2-4	CASSLGGERGPLKNIQYF	TGTGCCAGCAGCTTAGGGGGGGAGCGGGGACCCCTAAAAAACATTCAGTACTTC
NA	TRBV7-2	TRBD1	TRBJ1-2	CASSPGSGGVYGYTF	TGTGCCAGCAGCCCAGGGTCAGGGGGCGTCTATGGCTACACCTTC